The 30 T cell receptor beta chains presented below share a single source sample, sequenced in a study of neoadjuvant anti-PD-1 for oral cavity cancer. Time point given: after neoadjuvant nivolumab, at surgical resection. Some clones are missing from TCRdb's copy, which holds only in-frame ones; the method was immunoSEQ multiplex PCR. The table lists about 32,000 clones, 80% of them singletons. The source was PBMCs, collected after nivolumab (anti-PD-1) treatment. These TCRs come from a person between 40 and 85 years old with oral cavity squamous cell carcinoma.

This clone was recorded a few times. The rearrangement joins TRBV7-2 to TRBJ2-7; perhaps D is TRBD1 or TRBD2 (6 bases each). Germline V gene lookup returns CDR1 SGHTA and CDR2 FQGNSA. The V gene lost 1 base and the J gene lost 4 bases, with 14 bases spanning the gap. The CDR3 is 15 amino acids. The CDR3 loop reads CASSLVGGRLYEQYF. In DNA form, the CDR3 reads TGTGCCAGCAGCTTAGTAGGGGGGCGCCTGTACGAGCAGTACTTC.

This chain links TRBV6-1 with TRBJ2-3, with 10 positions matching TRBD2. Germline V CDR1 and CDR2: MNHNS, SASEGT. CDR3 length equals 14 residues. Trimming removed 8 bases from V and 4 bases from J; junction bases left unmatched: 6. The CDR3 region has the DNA TGTGCCAGCGGAGCGGGGGGGCCACCAGATACGCAGTATTTT. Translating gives CASGAGGPPDTQYF.

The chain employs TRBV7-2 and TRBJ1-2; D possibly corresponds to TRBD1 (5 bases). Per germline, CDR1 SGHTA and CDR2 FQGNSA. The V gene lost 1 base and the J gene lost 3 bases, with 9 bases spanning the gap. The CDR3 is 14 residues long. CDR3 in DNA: TGTGCCAGCAGCTTAGGTGGGACGGACTATGGCTACACCTTC. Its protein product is CASSLGGTDYGYTF.

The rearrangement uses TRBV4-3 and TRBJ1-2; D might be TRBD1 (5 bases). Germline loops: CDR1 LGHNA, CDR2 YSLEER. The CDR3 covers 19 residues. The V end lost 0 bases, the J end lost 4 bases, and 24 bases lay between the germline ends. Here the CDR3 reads CASSQDIWAVGQYGYGYTF. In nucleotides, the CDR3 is TGCGCCAGCAGCCAAGATATCTGGGCCGTGGGGCAGTACGGCTATGGCTACACCTTC.

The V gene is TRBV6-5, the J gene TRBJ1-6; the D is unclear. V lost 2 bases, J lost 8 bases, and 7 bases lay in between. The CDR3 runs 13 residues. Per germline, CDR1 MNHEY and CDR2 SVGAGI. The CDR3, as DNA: TGTGCCAGCAGTTACGTCGTGGATTCACCCCTCCACTTT. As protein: CASSYVVDSPLHF.

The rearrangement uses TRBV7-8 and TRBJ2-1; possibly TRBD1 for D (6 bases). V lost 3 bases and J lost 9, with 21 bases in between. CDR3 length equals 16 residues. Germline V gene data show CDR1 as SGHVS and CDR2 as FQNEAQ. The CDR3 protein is CASSFTGNTPEGEQFF. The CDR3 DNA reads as TGTGCCAGCAGCTTCACAGGGAATACGCCTGAGGGTGAGCAGTTCTTC.

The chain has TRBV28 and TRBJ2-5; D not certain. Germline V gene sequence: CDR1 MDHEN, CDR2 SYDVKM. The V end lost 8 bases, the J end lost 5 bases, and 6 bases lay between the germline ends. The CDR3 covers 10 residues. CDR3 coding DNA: TGTGCCAGCGGTTGGGAGACCCAGTACTTC. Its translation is CASGWETQYF.

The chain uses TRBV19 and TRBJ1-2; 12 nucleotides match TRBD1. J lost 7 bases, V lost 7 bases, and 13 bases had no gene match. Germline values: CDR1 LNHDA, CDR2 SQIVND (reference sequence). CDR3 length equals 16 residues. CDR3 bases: TGTGCCAGTACCCTGGGACAGGGGGCGCGTATGTCTGGCTACACCTTC. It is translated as CASTLGQGARMSGYTF.

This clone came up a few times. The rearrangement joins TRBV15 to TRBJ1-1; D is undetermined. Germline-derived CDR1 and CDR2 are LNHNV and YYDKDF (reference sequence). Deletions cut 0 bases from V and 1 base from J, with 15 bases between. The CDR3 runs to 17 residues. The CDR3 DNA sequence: TGTGCCACCAGCAGAGATGATTATAGGGTTGCGAACACTGAAGCTTTCTTT. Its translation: CATSRDDYRVANTEAFF. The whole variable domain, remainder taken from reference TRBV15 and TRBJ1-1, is DAMVIQNPRYQVTQFGKPVTLSCSQTLNHNVMYWYQQKSSQAPKLLFHYYDKDFNNEADTPDNFQSRRPNTSFCFLDIRSPGLGDTAMYLCATSRDDYRVANTEAFFGQGTRLTVV.

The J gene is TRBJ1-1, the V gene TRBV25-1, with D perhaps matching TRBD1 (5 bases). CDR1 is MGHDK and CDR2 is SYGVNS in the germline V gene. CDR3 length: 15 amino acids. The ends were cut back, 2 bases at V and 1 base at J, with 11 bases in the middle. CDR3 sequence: CASSETGMRNTEAFF. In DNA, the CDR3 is TGTGCCAGCAGTGAAACAGGTATGAGGAACACTGAAGCTTTCTTT.

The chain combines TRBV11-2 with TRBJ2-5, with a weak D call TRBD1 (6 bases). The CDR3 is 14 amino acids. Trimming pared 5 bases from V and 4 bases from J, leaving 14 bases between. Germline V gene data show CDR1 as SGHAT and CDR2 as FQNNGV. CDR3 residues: CASSPVGAGETQYF. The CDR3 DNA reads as TGTGCCAGCAGCCCGGTGGGGGCGGGAGAGACCCAGTACTTC.

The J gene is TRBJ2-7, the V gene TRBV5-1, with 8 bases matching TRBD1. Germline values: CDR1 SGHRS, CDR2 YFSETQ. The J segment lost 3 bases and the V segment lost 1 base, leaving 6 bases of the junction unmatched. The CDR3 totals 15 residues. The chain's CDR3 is CASSLRTGSDYEQYF. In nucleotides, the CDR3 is TGCGCCAGCAGCTTGAGGACAGGGTCCGACTACGAGCAGTACTTC. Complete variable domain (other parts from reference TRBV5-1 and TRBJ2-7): KAGVTQTPRYLIKTRGQQVTLSCSPISGHRSVSWYQQTPGQGLQFLFEYFSETQRNKGNFPGRFSGRQFSNSRSEMNVSTLELGDSALYLCASSLRTGSDYEQYFGPGTRLTVT.

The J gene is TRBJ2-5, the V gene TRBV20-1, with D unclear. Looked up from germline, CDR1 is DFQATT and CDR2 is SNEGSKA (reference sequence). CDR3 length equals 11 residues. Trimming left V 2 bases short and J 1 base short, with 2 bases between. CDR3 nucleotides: TGCAGTGCTAGACTCCAAGAGACCCAGTACTTC. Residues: CSARLQETQYF.

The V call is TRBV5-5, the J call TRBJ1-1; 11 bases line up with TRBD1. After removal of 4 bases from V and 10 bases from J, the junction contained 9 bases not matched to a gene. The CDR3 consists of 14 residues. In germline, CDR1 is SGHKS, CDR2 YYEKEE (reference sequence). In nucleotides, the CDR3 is TGTGCCAGCAGCCAAGGACAGGGGGCAATTGGAGCTTTCTTT. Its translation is CASSQGQGAIGAFF.

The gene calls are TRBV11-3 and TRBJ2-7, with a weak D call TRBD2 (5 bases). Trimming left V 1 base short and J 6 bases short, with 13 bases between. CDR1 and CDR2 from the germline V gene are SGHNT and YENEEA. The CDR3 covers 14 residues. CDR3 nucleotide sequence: TGTGCCAGCAGCTTAGGACCCGTTCGGGGCGAGCAGTACTTC. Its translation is CASSLGPVRGEQYF.

The CDR3 spells CASPGQSYNEQFF. CDR3 DNA: TGTGCCAGCCCGGGACAGTCATACAATGAGCAGTTCTTC. V gene TRBV21-1 combines with J gene TRBJ2-1; the table gives TRBD1 as D, unverified against the DNA. TRBV21-1 has pseudogene status. There are 13 residues in the CDR3.

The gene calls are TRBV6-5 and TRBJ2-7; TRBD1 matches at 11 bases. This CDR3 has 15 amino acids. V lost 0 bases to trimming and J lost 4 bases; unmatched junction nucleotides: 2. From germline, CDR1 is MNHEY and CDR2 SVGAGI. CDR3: CASSYSGTGGYEQYF. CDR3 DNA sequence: TGTGCCAGCAGTTACTCTGGGACAGGGGGGTACGAGCAGTACTTC.

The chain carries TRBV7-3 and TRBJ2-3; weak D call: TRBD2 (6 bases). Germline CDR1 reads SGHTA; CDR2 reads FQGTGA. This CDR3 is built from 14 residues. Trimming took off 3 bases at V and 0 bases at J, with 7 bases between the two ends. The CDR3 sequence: CASSFGTSTDTQYF. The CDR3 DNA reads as TGTGCCAGCAGCTTTGGGACTAGCACAGATACGCAGTATTTT. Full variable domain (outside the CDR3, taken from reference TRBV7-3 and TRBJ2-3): GAGVSQTPSNKVTEKGKYVELRCDPISGHTALYWYRQSLGQGPEFLIYFQGTGAADDSGLPNDRFFAVRPEGSVSTLKIQRTERGDSAVYLCASSFGTSTDTQYFGPGTRLTVL.

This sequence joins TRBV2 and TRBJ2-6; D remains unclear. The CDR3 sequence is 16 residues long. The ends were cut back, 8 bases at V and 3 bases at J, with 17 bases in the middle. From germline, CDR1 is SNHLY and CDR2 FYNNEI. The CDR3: CASLLDTFGGANVLTF. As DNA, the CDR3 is TGTGCCAGCTTGCTCGATACGTTTGGTGGGGCCAACGTCCTGACTTTC.

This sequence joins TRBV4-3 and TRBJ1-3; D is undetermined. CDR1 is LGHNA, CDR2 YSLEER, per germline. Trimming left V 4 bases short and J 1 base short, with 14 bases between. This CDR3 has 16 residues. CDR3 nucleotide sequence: TGCGCCAGCAGCCTTTCTCGGGCGGATTCTGGAAACACCATATATTTT. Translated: CASSLSRADSGNTIYF.

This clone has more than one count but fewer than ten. The CDR3 spells CASNDRANQPQHF. CDR3 nucleotides: TGTGCCAGCAACGACAGGGCCAATCAGCCCCAGCATTTT. The rearrangement links TRBV6-1 to TRBJ1-5; 7 nucleotides agree with TRBD1. V shed 7 bases and J 3 bases; nucleotides not matched to a gene: 3. This CDR3 is 13 amino acids long. Germline V CDR1 and CDR2: MNHNS, SASEGT.

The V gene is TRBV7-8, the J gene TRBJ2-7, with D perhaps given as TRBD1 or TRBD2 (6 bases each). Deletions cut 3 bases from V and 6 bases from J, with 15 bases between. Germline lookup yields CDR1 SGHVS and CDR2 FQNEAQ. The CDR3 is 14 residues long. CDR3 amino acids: CASSLGLRGPEQYF. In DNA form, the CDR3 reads TGTGCCAGCAGCTTGGGACTCCGGGGGCCCGAGCAGTACTTC.

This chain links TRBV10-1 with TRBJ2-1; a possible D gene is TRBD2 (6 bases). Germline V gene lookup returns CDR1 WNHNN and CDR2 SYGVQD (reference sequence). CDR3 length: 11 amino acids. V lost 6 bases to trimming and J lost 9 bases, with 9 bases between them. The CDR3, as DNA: TGCGCCAGCAGAACTAGCATTGAGCAGTTCTTC. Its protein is CASRTSIEQFF.

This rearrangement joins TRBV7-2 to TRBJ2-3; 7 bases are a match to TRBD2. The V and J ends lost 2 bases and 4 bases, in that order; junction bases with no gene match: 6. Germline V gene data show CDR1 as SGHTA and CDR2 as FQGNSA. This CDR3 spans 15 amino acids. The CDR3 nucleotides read TGTGCCAGCAGCTTACAAGCGGGGCGGGCAGATACGCAGTATTTT. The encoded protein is CASSLQAGRADTQYF.

CDR3 in DNA: TGCGCCAGCAGCTGGACAGGGGGCGCATACAATGAGCAGTTCTTC. Encoded protein: CASSWTGGAYNEQFF. The rearrangement links TRBV5-1 to TRBJ2-1; 11 positions agree with TRBD1. Germline-derived CDR1 and CDR2 are SGHRS and YFSETQ. J gave up 4 bases and V 3 bases, and 3 bases lay outside the gene matches. The CDR3 loop spans 15 amino acids. Full variable domain (rest looked up from reference TRBV5-1 and TRBJ2-1): KAGVTQTPRYLIKTRGQQVTLSCSPISGHRSVSWYQQTPGQGLQFLFEYFSETQRNKGNFPGRFSGRQFSNSRSEMNVSTLELGDSALYLCASSWTGGAYNEQFFGPGTRLTVL.

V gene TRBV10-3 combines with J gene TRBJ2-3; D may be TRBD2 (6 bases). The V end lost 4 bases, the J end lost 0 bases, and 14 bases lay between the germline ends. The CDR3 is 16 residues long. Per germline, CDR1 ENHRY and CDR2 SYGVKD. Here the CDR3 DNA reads TGTGCCATCAGTGTGGGAGGTACCCATAGCACAGATACGCAGTATTTT. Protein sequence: CAISVGGTHSTDTQYF.

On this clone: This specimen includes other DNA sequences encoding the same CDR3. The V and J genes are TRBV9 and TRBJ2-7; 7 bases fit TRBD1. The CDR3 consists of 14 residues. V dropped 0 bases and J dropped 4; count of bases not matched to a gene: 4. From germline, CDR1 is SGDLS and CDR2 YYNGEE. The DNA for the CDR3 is TGTGCCAGCAGCGTAGAGACAGGGTCATACGAGCAGTACTTC. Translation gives CASSVETGSYEQYF.

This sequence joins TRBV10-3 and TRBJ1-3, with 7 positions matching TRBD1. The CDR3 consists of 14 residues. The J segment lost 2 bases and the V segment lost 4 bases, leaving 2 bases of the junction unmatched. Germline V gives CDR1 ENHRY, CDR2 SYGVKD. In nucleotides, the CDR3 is TGTGCCATCAGTGTACAGGGGCCTGGAAACACCATATATTTT. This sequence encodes CAISVQGPGNTIYF.

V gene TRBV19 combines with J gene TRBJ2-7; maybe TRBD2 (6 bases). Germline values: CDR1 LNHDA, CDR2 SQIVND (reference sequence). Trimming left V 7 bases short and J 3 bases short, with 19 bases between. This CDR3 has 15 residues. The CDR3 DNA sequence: TGTGCCAGTACCCCCTCCGGAACGGACTACTACGAGCAGTACTTC. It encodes CASTPSGTDYYEQYF.

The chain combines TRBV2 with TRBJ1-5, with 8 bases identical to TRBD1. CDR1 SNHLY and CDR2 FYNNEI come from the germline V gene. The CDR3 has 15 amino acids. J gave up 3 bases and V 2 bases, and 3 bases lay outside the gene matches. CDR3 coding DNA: TGTGCCAGCAGTGAACGGACAGGGCACAATCAGCCCCAGCATTTT. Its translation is CASSERTGHNQPQHF.